The 20 T cell receptor beta chains listed next were all sequenced from one sample in a study of T cell responses to AZD1222 COVID-19 vaccine. Measured with immunoSEQ multiplex PCR; TCRdb has only the in-frame clones, and not every one. Found here are 130,000 to 150,000 clones, approximately 94% of them singletons; the top ten hold 1.5% to 2%. Specimen: peripheral blood, collected on day 0 of AZD1222 vaccination. The origin of the receptors is an adult in good health.

This clone was seen only a few times. The chain uses TRBV29-1 and TRBJ1-1, with 10 bases fitting TRBD1. The CDR3 spans 15 residues. Unmatched junction bases numbered 7, after V lost 6 bases and J lost 0 bases. The germline CDR1 and CDR2 sequences are SQVTM and ANQGSEA. CDR3 loop: CSVAPGQGMNTEAFF. CDR3 in DNA: TGCAGCGTGGCACCGGGACAGGGGATGAACACTGAAGCTTTCTTT.

The rearrangement uses TRBV3-1 (or the pseudogene TRBV3-2) and TRBJ1-1, with D uncertain. The CDR3 has 11 residues. V was pared by 1 base and J by 6 bases, with 3 bases between. Germline V CDR1 and CDR2: LGHDT, YNNKEL (reference sequence). For the CDR3, the DNA is TGTGCCAGCAGCCAAGGGGCTGAAGCTTTCTTT. It yields the protein CASSQGAEAFF.

Ten or more counts support this clone. The CDR3 protein is CASSLESGSGNTIYF. The CDR3, as DNA: TGCGCCAGCAGCTTAGAAAGTGGGAGTGGAAACACCATATATTTT. The genes are TRBV5-1 and TRBJ1-3, with D unclear. The V gene lost 2 bases and the J gene lost 3 bases, with 12 bases spanning the gap. Germline values: CDR1 SGHRS, CDR2 YFSETQ. CDR3 size: 15 residues.

V usage is TRBV5-1 and J usage is TRBJ2-7; the D gene is possibly TRBD1 (5 bases). Germline V lookup: CDR1 SGHRS, CDR2 YFSETQ. V was clipped by 0 bases and J by 5 bases, with 9 bases between them. This CDR3 is 13 amino acids long. The CDR3 is CASSLGQGDEQYF. The CDR3 DNA sequence: TGCGCCAGCAGCTTGGGGCAGGGTGACGAGCAGTACTTC.

In regard to this clone: This CDR3 is also generated by other DNA sequences in the sample. The rearrangement links TRBV11-1 to TRBJ1-2, with D perhaps TRBD1 (5 bases). Germline CDR1 and CDR2: SGHAT and FQDESV (reference sequence). Trimming removed 4 bases from V and 4 bases from J, with 7 bases in between. This CDR3 has 12 amino acids. In nucleotides, the CDR3 is TGTGCCAGCAGCTGGGGCGGCTATGGCTACACCTTC. The encoded protein is CASSWGGYGYTF.

This sequence joins TRBV2 and TRBJ2-3, with D unclear. In germline, CDR1 is SNHLY, CDR2 FYNNEI. Between the trimmed V and J ends, which lost 3 bases and 0 bases, there was a span of 7 bases. CDR3 length equals 14 residues. The CDR3 sequence is CASSDLDSTDTQYF. The DNA for the CDR3 is TGTGCCAGCAGTGACCTCGACAGCACAGATACGCAGTATTTT.

The genes are TRBV6-5 and TRBJ1-1, with D tentatively TRBD1 (5 bases). This CDR3 comprises 12 residues. Germline CDR1 is MNHEY and CDR2 is SVGAGI. Trimming pared 4 bases from V and 3 bases from J, leaving 6 bases between. CDR3 in DNA: TGTGCCAGCAGTTCGGGGCACACTGAAGCTTTCTTT. It encodes CASSSGHTEAFF.

The chain is built from TRBV6-1 and TRBJ1-2, with D perhaps TRBD1 (5 bases). Deletions cut 4 bases from V and 1 base from J, with 16 bases between. The CDR3 runs to 16 residues. CDR1 is MNHNS and CDR2 is SASEGT in the germline V gene. The CDR3 region has the DNA TGTGCCAGCAGTGGGGGGGGACCTGCATATAACTATGGCTACACCTTC. It specifies CASSGGGPAYNYGYTF.

This sequence joins TRBV12-3 or TRBV12-4 and TRBJ2-3; D is unclear. V lost 2 bases and J 4 bases, leaving 7 bases between the germline ends. This CDR3 comprises 13 residues. The CDR3, as DNA: TGTGCCAGCAGTTTAATCTGGTCAGATACGCAGTATTTT. The encoded protein is CASSLIWSDTQYF.

The chain joins TRBV21-1 to TRBJ1-2; the table gives TRBD1 as D, unverified against the DNA. TRBV21-1 is annotated as a pseudogene. This CDR3 contains 14 residues. CDR3 in DNA: TGTGCCAGCAGCAAAGGGACAGGTCGTACGGGCTACACCTTC. This sequence encodes CASSKGTGRTGYTF.

This chain links TRBV5-1 with TRBJ2-7; D ambiguous. Germline CDR1 SGHRS, CDR2 YFSETQ. This CDR3 has 14 amino acids. The ends were cut back, 2 bases at V and 3 bases at J, with 12 bases in the middle. Here the CDR3 reads CASSFEARYYEQYF. In DNA form, the CDR3 reads TGCGCCAGCAGCTTTGAGGCCAGGTACTACGAGCAGTACTTC.

V and J are TRBV9 and TRBJ2-7, with 9 nucleotides matching TRBD2. The CDR3 runs to 16 residues. Germline V gene lookup returns CDR1 SGDLS and CDR2 YYNGEE. V gave up 4 bases and J gave up 5 bases; unmatched junction bases: 13. The CDR3 loop is CASSPHPVAGGHEQYF. CDR3 nucleotides: TGTGCCAGCAGCCCCCATCCTGTGGCGGGAGGGCACGAGCAGTACTTC. Supplemented by reference TRBV9 and TRBJ2-7, the full variable domain reads DSGVTQTPKHLITATGQRVTLRCSPRSGDLSVYWYQQSLDQGLQFLIQYYNGEERAKGNILERFSAQQFPDLHSELNLSSLELGDSALYFCASSPHPVAGGHEQYFGPGTRLTVT.

The rearrangement uses TRBV3-1 (or the pseudogene TRBV3-2) and TRBJ1-4; 8 bases agree with TRBD1. The CDR3 is 14 residues long. Germline-derived CDR1 and CDR2 are LGHDT and YNNKEL (reference sequence). J was trimmed by 8 bases and V by 3 bases; bases with no gene match: 5. The CDR3 sequence is CASSQTGAREKLFF. The CDR3 nucleotides are TGTGCCAGCAGCCAGACAGGGGCAAGGGAAAAACTGTTTTTT.

The chain couples TRBV2 to TRBJ2-7; D is perhaps TRBD2 (6 bases). CDR3 length: 14 residues. Between the trimmed V and J ends, which lost 2 bases and 0 bases, there was a span of 8 bases. Per germline, CDR1 SNHLY and CDR2 FYNNEI. CDR3 sequence reads: CASSERTNSYEQYF. Written as DNA, the CDR3 is TGTGCCAGCAGTGAAAGGACTAACTCCTACGAGCAGTACTTC.

The chain employs TRBV7-9 and TRBJ2-5, with D uncertain. CDR3 length: 15 residues. V was trimmed by 1 base and J by 2 bases, leaving 11 bases between them. CDR1 is SEHNR, CDR2 FQNEAQ, per germline (reference sequence). The CDR3 sequence is CASSLGQTPQETQYF. DNA for the CDR3: TGTGCCAGCAGCTTAGGTCAGACCCCGCAAGAGACCCAGTACTTC.

The chain couples TRBV7-9 to TRBJ2-7; no clear D gene. Trimming removed 5 bases from V and 0 bases from J, with 20 bases in between. Germline V gene sequence: CDR1 SEHNR, CDR2 FQNEAQ (reference sequence). The CDR3 covers 17 residues. CDR3 region: CASSRSRDMPLSYEQYF. Written as DNA, the CDR3 is TGTGCCAGCAGCCGTTCCCGCGACATGCCCCTCTCCTACGAGCAGTACTTC.

This chain links TRBV5-6 with TRBJ1-5; D not certain. With 4 bases removed from V and 0 bases from J, the gap between germline ends came to 14 bases. CDR1 is SGHDT, CDR2 YYEEEE, per germline. CDR3 length equals 16 residues. In DNA, the CDR3 is TGTGCCAGCAGCAGTGGACCATCGGGTAGCAATCAGCCCCAGCATTTT. This codes for CASSSGPSGSNQPQHF.

The rearrangement uses TRBV12-5 and TRBJ1-2; D unresolved. Germline V lookup: CDR1 LGHNT, CDR2 FRNRAP. This CDR3 comprises 13 residues. Trimming pared 0 bases from V and 6 bases from J, leaving 8 bases between. The CDR3 DNA reads TGTGCTAGTGGTTTGGTACAAGGGCATGGCTACACCTTC. It translates to CASGLVQGHGYTF.

The chain carries TRBV29-1 and TRBJ1-2; 7 bases match TRBD1. V trimming: 6 bases; J trimming: 8 bases; junction bases outside the gene matches: 15. CDR3 length: 14 residues. From germline, CDR1 is SQVTM and CDR2 ANQGSEA. CDR3: CSVGNRGNPPGYTF. The CDR3 region has the DNA TGCAGCGTAGGTAACAGGGGAAACCCGCCAGGCTACACCTTC.

The rearrangement joins TRBV7-3 to TRBJ2-3; 7 nucleotides agree with TRBD1. J lost 10 bases, V lost 6 bases, and 10 bases had no gene match. CDR3 size: 13 residues. In germline, CDR1 is SGHTA, CDR2 FQGTGA. The CDR3 reads CASRSGTETAQYF. CDR3 nucleotides: TGTGCCAGCAGGTCCGGGACAGAAACAGCGCAGTATTTT.